The TCR beta chain under discussion was sequenced for a study of neurological immune-mediated disorders. General study findings and limits: HTLV-1-associated myelopathy displayed the greatest TCR clonal expansion, and multiple sclerosis exhibited the smallest, lower than that of healthy controls.

This clonotype was picked up many times. What it binds is unknown. Germline and junction disagree at one end, which may indicate a read error. TCRdb reprocessed the 5' RACE reads with MiXCR, giving one entry per CDR3 protein. The sample contains tens of thousands of distinct CDR3 sequences, nearly 3.5% of which appear only once. This CDR3 comprises 12 residues. Germline V gene sequence: CDR1 MNHEY, CDR2 SMNVEV (reference sequence). J is TRBJ2-7 and V is TRBV27; possible D gene TRBD1, 5 bases. The sample taken for sequencing was PBMCs. The receptor's source is a man aged 40-55 years with multiple sclerosis. CDR3 protein: CDSRKGPYEQYF. CDR3 DNA: TGTGACAGCAGAAAGGGGCCCTACGAGCAGTACTTC.